This T cell receptor (beta chain) was recovered during a study of cytomegalovirus exposure and HLA in healthy donors. The CDR3 totals 17 residues. The V segment lost 3 bases and the J segment 1 base; nucleotides outside the gene matches: 10. Germline CDR1 reads LGHNA; CDR2 reads YNFKEQ. In the PCR, 60 Vbeta and 13 Jbeta primers were used. Data came from immunoSEQ multiplex PCR; TCRdb stores just in-frame clones and leaves some out. The profile shows about 200,000 clones, 70% to 90% of them singletons. The sample comprised PBMCs. This receptor was obtained from a woman in her 30s in good health and CMV-seronegative. This chain uses TRBV4-2 with TRBJ2-3, with 7 positions matching TRBD2. The CDR3, as DNA: TGTGCCAGCAGCCACACCAGCGGGGAGGATCGCACAGATACGCAGTATTTT. Translated: CASSHTSGEDRTDTQYF.